This T cell receptor beta chain was captured in a study of beta chain features in type 1 diabetes. Study-wide points: There was a moderate but significant shortening of TCRB CDR3s in all four CD4+ subsets of Type 1 diabetes patients. A PCR bias possibly favoring shorter templates would apply equally to patients and controls. Naive, central memory and Treg TCRB repertoires seemed to resemble each other more closely in patients than they did in healthy donors. An over-representation of cells with high TCR expression could result from cDNA sequencing.

Every isolated RNA sample was fully reverse transcribed, so sequencing captured expressed TCRB transcripts. The read count averaged around 3.5 million across naive, central memory and regulatory T cell samples. TCRdb keeps only in-frame clones here, not all; method: immunoSEQ multiplex PCR. In the table there are 160,000 or so clones, 6.5% to 8.5% of which are singletons. Trimming removed 7 bases from V and 4 bases from J, with 11 bases in between. Looked up from germline, CDR1 is SQVTM and CDR2 is ANQGSEA. The length of the CDR3 is 12 residues. The table lists this clone with a few counts. What it binds is not known.

This clonotype was sampled from a woman aged 18-29 years with type 1 diabetes. Material for sequencing was central memory CD4+ T cells from blood. This chain uses TRBV29-1 with TRBJ1-3, with D hard to call. The CDR3 DNA follows: TGCAGCGCCGAGGCCGGGGGAAACACCATATATTTT. Translation gives CSAEAGGNTIYF.